The 3 T cell receptor beta chains presented below share a single source sample, sequenced in a study of shared clonotypes between healthy human individuals. This table comes from immunoSEQ multiplex PCR, and its TCRdb copy is limited to in-frame clones, with some not included. The table lists roughly 1,000,000 clones, more than 75% of them singletons. The specimen was memory CD4+ T cells from PBMCs. Documented subset: CD45RA-negative fraction. All receptors derive from a man aged 18-30 years in good health. Some clones in this sample may be carry-over from other donors' samples.

This rearrangement joins TRBV5-1 to TRBJ2-2; 15 bases fit TRBD2. CDR1 and CDR2 from the germline V gene are SGHRS and YFSETQ. The CDR3 loop spans 17 amino acids. The V segment lost 4 bases and the J segment 4 bases; nucleotides outside the gene matches: 5. CDR3 region: CASSGGLAGGPTGELFF. In DNA, the CDR3 is TGCGCCAGCAGCGGAGGACTAGCGGGAGGGCCCACCGGGGAGCTGTTTTTT.

This chain uses TRBV19 with TRBJ1-5; a possible D gene is TRBD1 (6 bases). With 1 base removed from V and 6 bases from J, the gap between germline ends came to 16 bases. This CDR3 is built from 16 residues. Germline CDR1 and CDR2: LNHDA and SQIVND (reference sequence). CDR3 amino acids: CASSIVGRGSTQPQHF. Here the CDR3 DNA reads TGTGCCAGTAGTATAGTGGGCAGGGGCTCCACTCAGCCCCAGCATTTT.

V gene TRBV19 combines with J gene TRBJ2-1; 9 nucleotides line up with TRBD2. Unmatched junction bases numbered 14, after V lost 5 bases and J lost 0 bases. This CDR3 is built from 19 residues. Germline V CDR1 and CDR2: LNHDA, SQIVND (reference sequence). The CDR3, as DNA: TGTGCCAGTAGTGAATTCGGACTAGCGTCCCCGAGCTCCTACAATGAGCAGTTCTTC. As protein: CASSEFGLASPSSYNEQFF.